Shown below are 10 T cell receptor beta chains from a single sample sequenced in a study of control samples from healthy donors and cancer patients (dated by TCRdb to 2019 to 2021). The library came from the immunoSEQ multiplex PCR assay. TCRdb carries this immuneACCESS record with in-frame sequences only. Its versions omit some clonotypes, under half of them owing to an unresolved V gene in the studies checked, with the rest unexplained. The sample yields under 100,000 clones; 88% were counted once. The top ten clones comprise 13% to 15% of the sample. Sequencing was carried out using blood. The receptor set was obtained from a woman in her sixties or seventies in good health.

The CDR3, as DNA: TGCGCCAGCAGCTTGACAGGGCTGAGCAATCAGCCCCAGCATTTT. Its translation is CASSLTGLSNQPQHF. This chain connects TRBV5-1 to TRBJ1-5, with D possibly being TRBD1 (6 bases). The germline V and J ends were trimmed by 1 base and 1 base, with 9 bases remaining between them. This CDR3 region has 15 residues. CDR1 and CDR2 from the germline V gene are SGHRS and YFSETQ.

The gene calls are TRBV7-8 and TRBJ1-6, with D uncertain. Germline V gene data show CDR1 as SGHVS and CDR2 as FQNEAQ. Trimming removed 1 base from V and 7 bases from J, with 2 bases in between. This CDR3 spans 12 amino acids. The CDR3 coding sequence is TGTGCCAGCAGCTTAGTAAATTCACCCCTCCACTTT. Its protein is CASSLVNSPLHF.

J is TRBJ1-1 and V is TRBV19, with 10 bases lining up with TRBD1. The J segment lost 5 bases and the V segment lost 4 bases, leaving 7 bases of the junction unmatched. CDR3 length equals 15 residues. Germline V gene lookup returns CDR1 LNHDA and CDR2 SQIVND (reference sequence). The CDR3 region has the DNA TGTGCCAGTAGTAGAAGGACAGGGGGTGATACTGAAGCTTTCTTT. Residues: CASSRRTGGDTEAFF.

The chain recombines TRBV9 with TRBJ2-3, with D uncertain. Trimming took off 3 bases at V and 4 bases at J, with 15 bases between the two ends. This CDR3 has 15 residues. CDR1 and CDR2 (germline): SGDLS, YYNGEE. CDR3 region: CASSAKRYSPDTQYF. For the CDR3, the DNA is TGTGCCAGCAGCGCGAAACGGTATTCCCCAGATACGCAGTATTTT.

CDR3 nucleotides: TGTGCCAGCAGTTACCGCAGGGGTTCCCAAGAGACCCAGTACTTC. Amino acid sequence: CASSYRRGSQETQYF. The V and J genes are TRBV6-5 and TRBJ2-5; D may be TRBD1 (6 bases). Deletions cut 2 bases from V and 1 base from J, with 11 bases between. Germline V gene lookup returns CDR1 MNHEY and CDR2 SVGAGI. This CDR3 region has 15 residues.

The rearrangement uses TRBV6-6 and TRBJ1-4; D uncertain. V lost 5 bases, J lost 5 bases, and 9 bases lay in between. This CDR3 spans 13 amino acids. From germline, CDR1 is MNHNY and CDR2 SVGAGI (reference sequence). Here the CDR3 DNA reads TGTGCCAGCAGTGGACGGTGGAATGAAAAACTGTTTTTT. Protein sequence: CASSGRWNEKLFF.

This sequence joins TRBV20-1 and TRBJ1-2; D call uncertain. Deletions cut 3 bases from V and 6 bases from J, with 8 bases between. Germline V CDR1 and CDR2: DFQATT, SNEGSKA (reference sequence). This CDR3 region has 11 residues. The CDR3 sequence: CSARVMNGYTF. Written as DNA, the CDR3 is TGCAGTGCTAGGGTAATGAATGGCTACACCTTC.

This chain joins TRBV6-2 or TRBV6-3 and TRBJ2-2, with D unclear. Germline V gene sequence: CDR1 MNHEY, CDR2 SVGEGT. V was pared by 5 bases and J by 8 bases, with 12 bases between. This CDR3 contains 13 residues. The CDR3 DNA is TGTGCCAGCAGTCCCAATTCAAGGGGGGAGCTGTTTTTT. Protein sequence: CASSPNSRGELFF.

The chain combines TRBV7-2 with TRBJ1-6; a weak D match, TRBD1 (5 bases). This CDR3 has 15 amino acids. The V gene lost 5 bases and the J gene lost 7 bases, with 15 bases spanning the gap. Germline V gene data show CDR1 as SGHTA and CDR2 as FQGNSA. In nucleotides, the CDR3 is TGTGCCAGCAGCCCCACACTCAACAGGAATTCACCCCTCCACTTT. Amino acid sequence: CASSPTLNRNSPLHF.

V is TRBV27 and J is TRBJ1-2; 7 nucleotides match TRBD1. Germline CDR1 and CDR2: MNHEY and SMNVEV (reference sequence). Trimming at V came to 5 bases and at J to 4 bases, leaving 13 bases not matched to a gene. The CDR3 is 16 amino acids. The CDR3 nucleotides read TGTGCCAGCAGTCCCCTAGCGACAGGGAGAGGCTATGGCTACACCTTC. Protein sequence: CASSPLATGRGYGYTF.